The 14 T cell receptor beta chains listed next were all sequenced from one sample in a study of PD-1 blockade in classical Hodgkin lymphoma. Only in-frame clones appear in the TCRdb table, and some are missing; sequencing was by immunoSEQ multiplex PCR. The data show approximately 61,000 clones, with 70% to 90% seen just once and roughly 8% held by the top ten. Regarding time point: cycle 4 day 1 (C4D1), after about 6 weeks of nivolumab. Relapses following autologous stem cell transplantation were seen in all patients, with brentuximab vedotin exposure varying. The specimen comprised peripheral blood mononuclear cells (PBMCs), sampled before the fourth cycle of nivolumab. Source of these receptors: a human donor with classical Hodgkin lymphoma.

The chain carries TRBV5-1 and TRBJ1-2; D is unresolved. CDR1 and CDR2 (germline): SGHRS, YFSETQ. The length of the CDR3 is 14 residues. V lost 2 bases and J lost 4, with 12 bases in between. CDR3 residues: CASSFGPLGYGYTF. CDR3 in DNA: TGCGCCAGCAGCTTCGGACCCCTGGGCTATGGCTACACCTTC.

The J gene is TRBJ2-5, the V gene TRBV5-1, with 14 bases matching TRBD2. This CDR3 region has 16 residues. Trimming at V came to 4 bases and at J to 2 bases, leaving 4 bases not matched to a gene. Looked up from germline, CDR1 is SGHRS and CDR2 is YFSETQ. CDR3 nucleotides: TGCGCCAGCAGCGCCGGGACTAGCGGGGGACAAGAGACCCAGTACTTC. Protein product: CASSAGTSGGQETQYF.

This clone showed up just once. The chain couples TRBV7-9 to TRBJ1-1; D is undetermined. The CDR3 is made up of 14 amino acids. Trimming pared 5 bases from V and 3 bases from J, leaving 13 bases between. CDR1 is SEHNR, CDR2 FQNEAQ, per germline (reference sequence). The CDR3 here is CASSRGGLDTEAFF. CDR3 sequence (DNA): TGTGCCAGCAGCCGCGGAGGGTTGGACACTGAAGCTTTCTTT.

The chain uses TRBV5-6 and TRBJ1-1; no definite D call. The CDR3 contains 13 residues. The V end was cut by 4 bases, the J end by 6 bases, with 13 bases between. Per the germline V gene, CDR1 is SGHDT and CDR2 is YYEEEE. CDR3 bases: TGTGCCAGCAGCCCCGGAGGTACTCCTGAAGCTTTCTTT. It translates to CASSPGGTPEAFF.

The J gene is TRBJ2-7, the V gene TRBV2, with 12 bases lining up with TRBD2. V lost 1 base to trimming and J lost 4 bases; unmatched junction nucleotides: 2. The CDR3 has 15 amino acids. Germline V CDR1 and CDR2: SNHLY, FYNNEI. The CDR3 loop is CASSEGGTSGYEQYF. Here the CDR3 DNA reads TGTGCCAGCAGTGAAGGCGGGACTAGCGGGTACGAGCAGTACTTC.

The V call is TRBV4-1, the J call TRBJ2-3; 13 nucleotides line up with TRBD2. This CDR3 contains 21 residues. Germline V lookup: CDR1 MGHRA, CDR2 YSYEKL. Unmatched junction bases numbered 17, after V lost 2 bases and J lost 3 bases. CDR3 sequence reads: CASSQLFTSGGAWYLTDTQYF. The CDR3 region has the DNA TGCGCCAGCAGCCAACTTTTTACTAGCGGGGGGGCATGGTACTTAACAGATACGCAGTATTTT.

The CDR3 sequence: CASRNLGFTSTDTQYF. The CDR3 nucleotides are TGTGCCAGCAGGAACCTAGGGTTTACTAGCACAGATACGCAGTATTTT. V and J are TRBV28 and TRBJ2-3; unclear D gene. The CDR3 has 16 residues. CDR1 MDHEN and CDR2 SYDVKM come from the germline V gene. V was shortened by 6 bases and J by 0 bases, with 16 bases between the two germline ends. Using reference TRBV28 and TRBJ2-3 for the parts outside the CDR3, the full variable domain is DVKVTQSSRYLVKRTGEKVFLECVQDMDHENMFWYRQDPGLGLRLIYFSYDVKMKEKGDIPEGYSVSREKKERFSLILESASTNQTSMYLCASRNLGFTSTDTQYFGPGTRLTVL.

V usage is TRBV29-1 and J usage is TRBJ2-3; 8 positions agree with TRBD1. Per germline, CDR1 SQVTM and CDR2 ANQGSEA. CDR3 size: 17 residues. Trimming removed 6 bases from V and 0 bases from J; junction bases left unmatched: 14. The chain's CDR3 is CSVLSYPTGVSTDTQYF. The CDR3 nucleotides are TGCAGCGTCCTCAGTTATCCGACAGGGGTTAGCACAGATACGCAGTATTTT.

The chain combines TRBV6-6 with TRBJ2-7; D may match TRBD1 or TRBD2 (7 bases each). This CDR3 comprises 13 residues. Germline loops: CDR1 MNHNY, CDR2 SVGAGI (reference sequence). Trimming removed 8 bases at V and 3 bases at J, with 14 bases between. As DNA, the CDR3 is TGTGCCAGCGGTTCAGGGGGGGACTACGAGCAGTACTTC. Encoded protein: CASGSGGDYEQYF.

This sequence joins TRBV5-1 and TRBJ2-2, with a weak D call TRBD2 (5 bases). V was clipped by 0 bases and J by 6 bases, with 12 bases between them. The CDR3 runs 15 residues. The V gene's germline CDR1 is SGHRS and CDR2 YFSETQ. The CDR3 sequence: CASSLVGGEAGELFF. The CDR3 nucleotides are TGCGCCAGCAGCTTGGTTGGAGGTGAAGCCGGGGAGCTGTTTTTT.

The J gene is TRBJ1-1, the V gene TRBV12-5, with 12 bases that match TRBD1. The trim removed 6 bases at V and 4 bases at J, leaving 12 bases unmatched. Germline CDR1 is LGHNT and CDR2 is FRNRAP. The CDR3 has 17 amino acids. The CDR3 region is CASGLWGTGGFGTEAFF. CDR3 sequence (DNA): TGTGCTAGTGGGTTATGGGGGACAGGGGGCTTTGGCACTGAAGCTTTCTTT.

As for this clone: Other DNA sequences in the same sample also yield this CDR3. The chain uses TRBV5-1 and TRBJ1-1; 8 bases agree with TRBD1. CDR1 is SGHRS, CDR2 YFSETQ, per germline. This CDR3 contains 14 residues. V shed 4 bases and J 1 base; nucleotides not matched to a gene: 3. In DNA, the CDR3 is TGCGCCAGCAGCCTGACAGGGGAGAACACTGAAGCTTTCTTT. Translation gives CASSLTGENTEAFF.

The genes are TRBV27 and TRBJ2-7; a possible D gene is TRBD1 (5 bases). V shed 3 bases and J shed 3 bases, with 12 bases lying between them. CDR3 length: 14 residues. CDR1 and CDR2 (germline): MNHEY, SMNVEV (reference sequence). In DNA form, the CDR3 reads TGTGCCAGCAGTTTCGTAGACAGTATCTACGAGCAGTACTTC. Protein: CASSFVDSIYEQYF.

In this sample, this clone turned up once. The V and J genes are TRBV6-6 and TRBJ2-7, with 8 bases lining up with TRBD1. Unmatched junction bases numbered 4, after V lost 3 bases and J lost 6 bases. Per the germline V gene, CDR1 is MNHNY and CDR2 is SVGAGI (reference sequence). The CDR3 length is 13 residues. The DNA of the CDR3 is TGTGCCAGCAGTTATGACAGGGGTATCGAGCAGTACTTC. Protein: CASSYDRGIEQYF.